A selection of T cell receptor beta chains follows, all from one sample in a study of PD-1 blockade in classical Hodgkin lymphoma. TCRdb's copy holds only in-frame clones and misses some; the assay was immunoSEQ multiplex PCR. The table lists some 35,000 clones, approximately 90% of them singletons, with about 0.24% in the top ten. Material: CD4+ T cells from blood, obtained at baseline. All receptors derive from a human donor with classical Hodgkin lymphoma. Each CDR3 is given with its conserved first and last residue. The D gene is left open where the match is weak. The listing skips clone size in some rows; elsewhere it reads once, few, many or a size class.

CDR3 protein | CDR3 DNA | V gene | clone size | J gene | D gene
CATAASDSEKLFF | TGTGCCACCGCAGCCTCGGACAGCGAAAAACTGTTTTTT | TRBV19 | NA | TRBJ1-4 | NA
CASSLVGGALVYEQYF | TGTGCCAGCAGCTTGGTCGGGGGGGCCCTAGTCTACGAGCAGTACTTC | TRBV5-4 | NA | TRBJ2-7 | TRBD2
CASRPGSNQPQHF | TGTGCCAGCAGACCAGGAAGCAATCAGCCCCAGCATTTT | TRBV6-5 | NA | TRBJ1-5 | NA
CASSHVGPGGEKLFF | TGTGCCAGCAGCCACGTAGGCCCTGGGGGGGAAAAACTGTTTTTT | TRBV28 | NA | TRBJ1-4 | NA
CASSLMLNTEAFF | TGCGCCAGCAGCTTGATGTTGAACACTGAAGCTTTCTTT | TRBV5-1 | NA | TRBJ1-1 | NA
CASSSGTGGAFF | TGTGCCAGCAGCTCAGGGACAGGGGGGGCTTTCTTT | TRBV7-9 | NA | TRBJ1-1 | TRBD1
CASSLDAEQYF | TGTGCCAGCAGCTTAGATGCCGAGCAGTACTTC | TRBV11-2 | NA | TRBJ2-7 | NA
CASSEWAGVGTNEKLFF | TGTGCCAGCAGTGAATGGGCAGGGGTGGGAACTAATGAAAAACTGTTTTTT | TRBV6-1 | NA | TRBJ1-4 | NA
CATSRDAGADYGYTF | TGTGCCACCAGCAGAGATGCAGGGGCAGACTATGGCTACACCTTC | TRBV15 | few | TRBJ1-2 | NA
CASSLATGNTGELFF | TGTGCCAGCAGCTTAGCGACAGGGAACACCGGGGAGCTGTTTTTT | TRBV7-9 | NA | TRBJ2-2 | NA
CATSRDGTEAYNEQFF | TGTGCCACCAGCAGAGATGGGACAGAAGCCTACAATGAGCAGTTCTTC | TRBV15 | NA | TRBJ2-1 | TRBD1
CASSLGQGAQGYTF | TGCGCCAGCAGCTTGGGGCAGGGGGCACAGGGCTACACCTTC | TRBV5-1 | NA | TRBJ1-2 | TRBD1
CSVDTESPF | TGCAGCGTTGATACCGAAAGCCCCTTC | TRBV29-1 | NA | TRBJ1-2 | NA
CASSSGSYEQYF | TGTGCCAGCAGTTCCGGGAGCTACGAGCAGTACTTC | TRBV6-5 | NA | TRBJ2-7 | NA
CSARKVAGYTF | TGCAGTGCTAGAAAGGTTGCTGGCTACACCTTC | TRBV20-1 | NA | TRBJ1-2 | NA
CASRPLGGDTEAFF | TGTGCCAGCAGGCCACTTGGGGGGGACACTGAAGCTTTCTTT | TRBV27 | NA | TRBJ1-1 | NA
CASSLKPTGTGLAGANVLTF | TGCGCCAGCAGCTTGAAACCCACCGGGACAGGCCTCGCTGGGGCCAACGTCCTGACTTTC | TRBV5-1 | NA | TRBJ2-6 | TRBD1
CASRAGTGGNEKLFF | TGTGCCAGCAGGGCCGGGACAGGGGGTAATGAAAAACTGTTTTTT | TRBV2 | NA | TRBJ1-4 | TRBD1
CASSMRDLFDNEQFF | TGTGCCAGCAGCATGAGGGACCTATTTGACAATGAGCAGTTCTTC | TRBV11-1 | NA | TRBJ2-1 | NA
CASSSSEAKNIQYF | TGTGCCAGCAGTTCCTCGGAGGCCAAAAACATTCAGTACTTC | TRBV6-5 | NA | TRBJ2-4 | NA
CASSLDATEDEQYF | TGTGCCAGCAGTTTAGACGCGACAGAGGACGAGCAGTACTTC | TRBV28 | NA | TRBJ2-7 | NA
CASSQPRAHSGTTGELFF | TGCGCCAGCAGCCAACCAAGAGCCCATAGCGGCACCACCGGGGAGCTGTTTTTT | TRBV4-1 | NA | TRBJ2-2 | NA
CASSYSGTGSGNEQFF | TGTGCCAGCAGTTACTCGGGGACAGGGAGTGGGAATGAGCAGTTCTTC | TRBV6-6 | NA | TRBJ2-1 | TRBD1
CAWSARYPQATSGNTIYF | TGTGCCTGGAGTGCCCGTTATCCCCAGGCCACCTCTGGAAACACCATATATTTT | TRBV30 | once | TRBJ1-3 | NA
CASSIRGRASGSTSTDTQYF | TGTGCCAGCAGCATCCGGGGGAGGGCTAGCGGTTCCACTAGCACAGATACGCAGTATTTT | TRBV9 | NA | TRBJ2-3 | TRBD2
CAWTGTYDYEQYF | TGTGCCTGGACCGGGACATATGACTACGAGCAGTACTTC | TRBV30 | NA | TRBJ2-7 | NA
CASSRGPGANVLTF | TGTGCCAGTAGCAGGGGGCCTGGGGCCAACGTCCTGACTTTC | TRBV19 | NA | TRBJ2-6 | TRBD1